Sequencing of this TCR beta chain was carried out in a study of blood T cell repertoires in COVID-19. Across the study: Samples came from the United States, Italy and Spain, spanning acute and convalescent COVID-19. PBMCs, B-cell-depleted T cells, or T cells were the source of the cDNA or gDNA that made up the material.

Enrolled during active infection, Seattle patients were then followed longitudinally. This CDR3 has 17 residues. Trimming took off 5 bases at V and 8 bases at J, with 25 bases between the two ends. Germline CDR1 and CDR2: MGHRA and YSYEKL. In the original workflow: Scientists estimated how many nucleated cells there were by amplifying reference gene primers. Only in-frame clones appear in the TCRdb table, and some are missing; sequencing was by immunoSEQ multiplex PCR. V, J and clone size are taken as reported in that table, and D and trimming were inferred from the DNA itself. The sample holds roughly 58,000 clones, roughly four fifths seen once.

The receptor was derived from a man between 60 and 75 years old with COVID-19, enrolled during active disease. The chain uses TRBV4-1 and TRBJ2-1; TRBD1 might be the D (5 bases). Sequencing input: peripheral blood. The CDR3 sequence is CASSTPARGADLDEQFF. For the CDR3, the DNA is TGCGCCAGCAGCACCCCGGCTAGGGGCGCGGATTTGGATGAGCAGTTCTTC.